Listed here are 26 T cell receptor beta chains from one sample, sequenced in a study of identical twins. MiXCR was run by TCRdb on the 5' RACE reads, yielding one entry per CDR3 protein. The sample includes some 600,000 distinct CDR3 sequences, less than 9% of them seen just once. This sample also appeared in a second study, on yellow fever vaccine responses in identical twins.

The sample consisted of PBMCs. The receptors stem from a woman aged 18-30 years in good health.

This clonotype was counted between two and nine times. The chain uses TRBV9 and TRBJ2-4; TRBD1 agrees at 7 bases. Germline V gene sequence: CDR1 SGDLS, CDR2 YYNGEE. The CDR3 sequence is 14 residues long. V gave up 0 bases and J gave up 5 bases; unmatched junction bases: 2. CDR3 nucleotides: TGTGCCAGCAGCGTAGATCAGGGGGAAAACATTCAGTACTTC. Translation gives CASSVDQGENIQYF.

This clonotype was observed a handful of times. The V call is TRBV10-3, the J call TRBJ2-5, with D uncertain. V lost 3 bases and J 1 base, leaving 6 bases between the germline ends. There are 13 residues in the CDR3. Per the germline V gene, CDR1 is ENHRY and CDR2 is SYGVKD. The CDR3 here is CAISEQLQETQYF. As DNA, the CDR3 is TGTGCCATCAGTGAACAGCTCCAAGAGACCCAGTACTTC.

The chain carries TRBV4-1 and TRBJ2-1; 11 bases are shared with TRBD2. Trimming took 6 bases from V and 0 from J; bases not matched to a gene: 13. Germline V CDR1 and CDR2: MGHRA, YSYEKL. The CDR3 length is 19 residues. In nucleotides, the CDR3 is TGCGCCAGCAGTAGTAACGGACTAGCGGGCGGCAGCTCCTACAATGAGCAGTTCTTC. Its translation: CASSSNGLAGGSSYNEQFF.

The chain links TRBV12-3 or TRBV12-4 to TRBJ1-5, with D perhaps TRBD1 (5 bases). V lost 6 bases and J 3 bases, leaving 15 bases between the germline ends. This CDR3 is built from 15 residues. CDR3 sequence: CASSPSGLVNQPQHF. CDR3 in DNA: TGTGCCAGCAGCCCATCAGGGTTGGTCAATCAGCCCCAGCATTTT.

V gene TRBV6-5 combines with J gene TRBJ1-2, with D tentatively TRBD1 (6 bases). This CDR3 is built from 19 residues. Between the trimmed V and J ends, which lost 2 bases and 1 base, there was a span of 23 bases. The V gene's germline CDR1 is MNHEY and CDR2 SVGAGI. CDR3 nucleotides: TGTGCCAGCAGTTACGAGCGGATGGTGGGGGGCAGGGGTAACTATGGCTACACCTTC. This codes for CASSYERMVGGRGNYGYTF.

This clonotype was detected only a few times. CDR3 protein: CASSALDNNEQFF. The CDR3 DNA reads as TGTGCCAGCAGTGCGCTAGATAACAATGAGCAGTTCTTC. This chain connects TRBV2 to TRBJ2-1, with D uncertain. V lost 4 bases, J lost 5 bases, and 9 bases lay in between. Germline CDR1 reads SNHLY; CDR2 reads FYNNEI. The CDR3 extends over 13 amino acids.

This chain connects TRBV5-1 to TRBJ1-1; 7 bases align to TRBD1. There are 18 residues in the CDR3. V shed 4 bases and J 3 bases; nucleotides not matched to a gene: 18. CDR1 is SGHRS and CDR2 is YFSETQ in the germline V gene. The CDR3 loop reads CASSLRQGRVGTDTEAFF. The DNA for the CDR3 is TGCGCCAGCAGCCTGAGACAGGGTAGGGTGGGAACGGACACTGAAGCTTTCTTT.

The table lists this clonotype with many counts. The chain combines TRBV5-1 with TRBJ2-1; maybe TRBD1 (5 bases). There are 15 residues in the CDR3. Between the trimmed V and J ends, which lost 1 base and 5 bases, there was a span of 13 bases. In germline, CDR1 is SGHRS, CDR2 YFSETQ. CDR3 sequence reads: CASSLTVGANNEQFF. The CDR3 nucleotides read TGCGCCAGCAGCTTGACCGTTGGGGCAAACAATGAGCAGTTCTTC.

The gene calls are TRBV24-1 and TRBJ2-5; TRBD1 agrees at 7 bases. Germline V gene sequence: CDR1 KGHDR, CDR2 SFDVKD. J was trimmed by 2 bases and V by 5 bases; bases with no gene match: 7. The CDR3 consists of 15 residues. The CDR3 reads CATSASGGWQETQYF. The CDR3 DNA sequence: TGTGCCACCAGTGCATCAGGGGGTTGGCAAGAGACCCAGTACTTC.

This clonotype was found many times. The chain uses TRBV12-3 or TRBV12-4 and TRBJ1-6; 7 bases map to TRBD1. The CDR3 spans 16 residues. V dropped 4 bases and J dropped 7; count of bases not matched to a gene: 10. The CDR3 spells CASSSSRTGQNSPLHF. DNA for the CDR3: TGTGCCAGCAGTTCAAGCCGGACAGGCCAAAATTCACCCCTCCACTTT.

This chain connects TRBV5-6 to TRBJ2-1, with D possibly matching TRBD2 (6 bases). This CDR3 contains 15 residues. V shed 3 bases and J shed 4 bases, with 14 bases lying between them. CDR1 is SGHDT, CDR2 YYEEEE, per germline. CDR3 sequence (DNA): TGTGCCAGCAGCTCGGGGGAGGCCCCTTACAATGAGCAGTTCTTC. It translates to CASSSGEAPYNEQFF.

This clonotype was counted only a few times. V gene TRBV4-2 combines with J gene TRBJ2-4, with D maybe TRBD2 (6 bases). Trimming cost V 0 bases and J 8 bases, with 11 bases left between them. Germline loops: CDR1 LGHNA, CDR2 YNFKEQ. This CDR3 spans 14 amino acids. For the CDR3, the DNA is TGTGCCAGCAGCCAAGAGTCGGGAGCGGACATTCAGTACTTC. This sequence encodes CASSQESGADIQYF.

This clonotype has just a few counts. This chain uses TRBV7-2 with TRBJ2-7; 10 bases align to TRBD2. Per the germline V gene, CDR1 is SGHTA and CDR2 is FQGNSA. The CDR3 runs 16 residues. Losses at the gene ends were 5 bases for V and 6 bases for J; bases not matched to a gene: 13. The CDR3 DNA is TGTGCCAGCAGCCGTCAGGCTAGCGGGAGTCACGGCGAGCAGTACTTC. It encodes CASSRQASGSHGEQYF. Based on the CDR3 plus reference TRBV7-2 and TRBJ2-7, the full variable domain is GAGVSQSPSNKVTEKGKDVELRCDPISGHTALYWYRQSLGQGLEFLIYFQGNSAPDKSGLPSDRFSAERTGGSVSTLTIQRTQQEDSAVYLCASSRQASGSHGEQYFGPGTRLTVT.

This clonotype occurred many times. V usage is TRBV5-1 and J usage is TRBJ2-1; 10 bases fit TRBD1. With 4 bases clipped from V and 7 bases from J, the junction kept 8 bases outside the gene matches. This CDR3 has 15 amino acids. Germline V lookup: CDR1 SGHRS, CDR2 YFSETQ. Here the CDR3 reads CASSTMTGGKNEQFF. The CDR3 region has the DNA TGCGCCAGCAGCACTATGACAGGGGGCAAGAATGAGCAGTTCTTC.

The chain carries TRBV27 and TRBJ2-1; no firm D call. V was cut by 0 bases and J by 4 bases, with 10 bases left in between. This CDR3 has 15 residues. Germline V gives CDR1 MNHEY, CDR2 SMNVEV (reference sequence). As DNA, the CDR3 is TGTGCCAGCAGTTTATCATTCGTGCCTTACAATGAGCAGTTCTTC. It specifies CASSLSFVPYNEQFF.

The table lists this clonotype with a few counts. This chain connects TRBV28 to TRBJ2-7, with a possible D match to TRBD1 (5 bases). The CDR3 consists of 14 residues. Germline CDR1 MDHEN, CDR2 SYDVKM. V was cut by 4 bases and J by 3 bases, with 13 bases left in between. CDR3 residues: CASSYQGRNYEQYF. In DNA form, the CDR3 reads TGTGCCAGCAGTTATCAGGGAAGAAACTACGAGCAGTACTTC.

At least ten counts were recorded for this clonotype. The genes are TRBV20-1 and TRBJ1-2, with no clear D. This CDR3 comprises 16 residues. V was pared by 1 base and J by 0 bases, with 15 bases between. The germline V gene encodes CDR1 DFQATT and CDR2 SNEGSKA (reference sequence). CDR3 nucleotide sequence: TGCAGTGCTAGAGTCCCGGGAGTGCCTCCTAACTATGGCTACACCTTC. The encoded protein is CSARVPGVPPNYGYTF.

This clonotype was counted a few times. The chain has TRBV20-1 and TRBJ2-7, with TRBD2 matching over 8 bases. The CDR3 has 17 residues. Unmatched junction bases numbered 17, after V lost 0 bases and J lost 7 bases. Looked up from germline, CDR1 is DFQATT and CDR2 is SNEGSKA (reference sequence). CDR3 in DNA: TGCAGTGCTAGAGATGGGGGTTTACTAGCGGCCTCGGGAGAGCAGTACTTC. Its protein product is CSARDGGLLAASGEQYF.

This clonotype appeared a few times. The DNA for the CDR3 is TGTGCCAGCAGTTACACCCTAGCGGGAGGTCATAATGAGCAGTTCTTC. Translation gives CASSYTLAGGHNEQFF. V gene TRBV6-5 combines with J gene TRBJ2-1, with 11 bases matching TRBD2. The V segment lost 2 bases and the J segment 7 bases; nucleotides outside the gene matches: 7. This CDR3 region has 16 residues. Germline CDR1 and CDR2: MNHEY and SVGAGI.

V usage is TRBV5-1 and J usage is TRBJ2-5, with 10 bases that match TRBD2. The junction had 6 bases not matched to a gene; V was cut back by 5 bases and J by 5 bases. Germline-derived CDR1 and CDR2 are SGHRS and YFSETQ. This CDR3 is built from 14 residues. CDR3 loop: CASRNGLAEETQYF. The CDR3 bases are TGCGCCAGCAGAAATGGACTAGCGGAGGAGACCCAGTACTTC. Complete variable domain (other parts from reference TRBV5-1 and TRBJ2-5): KAGVTQTPRYLIKTRGQQVTLSCSPISGHRSVSWYQQTPGQGLQFLFEYFSETQRNKGNFPGRFSGRQFSNSRSEMNVSTLELGDSALYLCASRNGLAEETQYFGPGTRLLVL.

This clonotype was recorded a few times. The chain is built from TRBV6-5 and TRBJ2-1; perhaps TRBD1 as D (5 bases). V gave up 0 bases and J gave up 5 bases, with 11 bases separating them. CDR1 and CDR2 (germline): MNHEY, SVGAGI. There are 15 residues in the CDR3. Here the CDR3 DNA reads TGTGCCAGCAGTTACTCGGGGTTGGGGCACAATGAGCAGTTCTTC. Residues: CASSYSGLGHNEQFF.

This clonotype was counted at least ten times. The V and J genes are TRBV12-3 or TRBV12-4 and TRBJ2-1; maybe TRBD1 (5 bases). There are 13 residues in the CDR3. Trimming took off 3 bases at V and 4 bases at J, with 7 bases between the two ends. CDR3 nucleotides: TGTGCCAGCAGTTTTAGGGGTTACAATGAGCAGTTCTTC. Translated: CASSFRGYNEQFF.

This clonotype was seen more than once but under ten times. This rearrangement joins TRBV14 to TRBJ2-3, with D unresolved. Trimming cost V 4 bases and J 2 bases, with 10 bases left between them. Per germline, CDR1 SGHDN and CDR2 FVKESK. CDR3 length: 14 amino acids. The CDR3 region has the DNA TGTGCCAGCAGCCCAGGACGAGCCACAGATACGCAGTATTTT. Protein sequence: CASSPGRATDTQYF.

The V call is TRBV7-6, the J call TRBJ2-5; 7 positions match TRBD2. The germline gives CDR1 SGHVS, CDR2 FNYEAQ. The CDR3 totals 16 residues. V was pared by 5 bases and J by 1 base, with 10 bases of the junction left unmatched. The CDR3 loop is CASSRQAGWVQETQYF. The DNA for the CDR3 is TGTGCCAGCAGCCGACAAGCGGGATGGGTCCAAGAGACCCAGTACTTC.

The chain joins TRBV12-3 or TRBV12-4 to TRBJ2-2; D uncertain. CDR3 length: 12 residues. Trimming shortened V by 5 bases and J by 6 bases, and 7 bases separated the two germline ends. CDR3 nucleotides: TGTGCCAGCAGTGGTCCGGCCGGGGAGCTGTTTTTT. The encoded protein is CASSGPAGELFF.

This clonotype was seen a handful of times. The CDR3 sequence: CASSQDPGRYNEQFF. The CDR3 nucleotides are TGCGCCAGCAGCCAAGACCCCGGGAGGTACAATGAGCAGTTCTTC. V and J are TRBV4-1 and TRBJ2-1; TRBD2 agrees at 7 bases. Germline CDR1 and CDR2: MGHRA and YSYEKL. The length of the CDR3 is 15 residues. The V gene end was trimmed by 0 bases and the J gene end by 4 bases; junction bases not matched to a gene: 3.